The clone carrying this T cell receptor beta chain has a count of ten or more. The antigen remains undetermined. This specimen belongs to a study of post-analysis software for immune sequencing data. Looking at the study overall: Several disease courses (relapsing-remitting, secondary progressive and progressive-relapsing) of multiple sclerosis were included. Study-level results: There was significantly lower normalized Chao1 diversity in multiple sclerosis patients than in controls. Patients carried 4 or 5 TRBV segments more frequently than controls did, and TRBV5-6, TRBV5-1 and TRBV20-1 were among them.

From germline, CDR1 is DFQATT and CDR2 SNEGSKA (reference sequence). The CDR3 is 13 amino acids. Trimming took 0 bases from V and 5 from J, leaving 10 bases between them. Unique-molecular-identifier-tagged TCR beta cDNA libraries were used. T cells numbering 1 to 10 million yielded some 480,000 cDNA molecules. MiXCR, run by TCRdb on the PCR reads, gives a single entry per CDR3 protein. The sample records 750,000 to 900,000 distinct CDR3 sequences, around 45% being singletons. Sequenced input: blood. The V and J genes are TRBV20-1 and TRBJ1-2; TRBD1 is a possible D gene (5 bases). This sequence originates from a girl aged 5-17 years with multiple sclerosis. CDR3 nucleotide sequence: TGCAGTGCTAGAGACGATGGGGGTTATGGCTACACCTTC. Its protein is CSARDDGGYGYTF.